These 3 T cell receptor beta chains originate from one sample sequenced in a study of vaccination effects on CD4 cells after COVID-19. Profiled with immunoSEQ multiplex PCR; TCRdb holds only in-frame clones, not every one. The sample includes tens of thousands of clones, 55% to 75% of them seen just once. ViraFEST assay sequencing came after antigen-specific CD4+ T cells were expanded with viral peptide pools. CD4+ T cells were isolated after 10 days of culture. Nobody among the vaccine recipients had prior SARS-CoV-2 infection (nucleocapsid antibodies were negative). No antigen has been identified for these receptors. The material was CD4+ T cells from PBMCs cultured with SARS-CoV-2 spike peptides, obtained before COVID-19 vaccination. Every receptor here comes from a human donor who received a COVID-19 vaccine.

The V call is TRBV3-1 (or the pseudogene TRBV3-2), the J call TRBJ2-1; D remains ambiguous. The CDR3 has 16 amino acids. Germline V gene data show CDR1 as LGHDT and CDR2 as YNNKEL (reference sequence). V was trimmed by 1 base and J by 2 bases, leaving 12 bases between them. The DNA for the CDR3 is TGTGCCAGCAGCCAAGTTGCAAGGCTCACCTACAATGAGCAGTTCTTC. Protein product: CASSQVARLTYNEQFF.

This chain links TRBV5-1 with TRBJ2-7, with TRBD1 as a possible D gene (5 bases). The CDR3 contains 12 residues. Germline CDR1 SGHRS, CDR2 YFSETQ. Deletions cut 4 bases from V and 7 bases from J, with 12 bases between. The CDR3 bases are TGCGCCAGCAGCCGGGTCCAGGGAGAGCAGTACTTC. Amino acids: CASSRVQGEQYF. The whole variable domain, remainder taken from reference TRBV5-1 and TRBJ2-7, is KAGVTQTPRYLIKTRGQQVTLSCSPISGHRSVSWYQQTPGQGLQFLFEYFSETQRNKGNFPGRFSGRQFSNSRSEMNVSTLELGDSALYLCASSRVQGEQYFGPGTRLTVT.

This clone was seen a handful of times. DNA for the CDR3: TGTGCCTGGAGACAGAGCTATGGCTACACCTTC. Translating it yields CAWRQSYGYTF. The rearrangement links TRBV30 to TRBJ1-2, with no clear D. Germline CDR1 GTSNPN, CDR2 SVGIG (reference sequence). The CDR3 sequence is 11 residues long. Trimming took 3 bases from V and 4 from J, leaving 6 bases between them.